The 13 T cell receptor beta chains given below trace back to one sample, sequenced in a study of vaccination and CD4 T cells after COVID-19. The antigens these receptors bind are not known. Stated treatment: approximately nine-day PBMC culture with coronavirus spike peptide pools or control peptides (ViraFEST assay). Sequencing of DNA taken from cultured CD4+ T cells relied on the Oncomine TCR Beta short-read assay. TCRdb independently ran MiXCR on the PCR reads; one entry per CDR3 protein. The sample shows over 10,000 distinct CDR3 sequences, approximately 47% of them seen only once. The sequenced sample consisted of cultured CD4+ T cells from blood. These receptors were obtained from a human donor with COVID-19.

A remark on this clonotype: The germline gene is not matched at one end of the junction; a read error may be the cause. DNA for the CDR3: TGTGCCGCCAGTCGAGGGGAATATAGCAATCAGCCCCAGCATTTT. This sequence encodes CAASRGEYSNQPQHF. The V gene is TRBV24-1, the J gene TRBJ1-5; D possibly corresponds to TRBD1 (5 bases). CDR1 and CDR2 from the germline V gene are KGHDR and SFDVKD. CDR3 length: 15 amino acids.

The chain uses TRBV6-2 or TRBV6-3 and TRBJ1-5, with D tentatively TRBD1 (5 bases). Germline V gene sequence: CDR1 MNHEY, CDR2 SVGEGT. There are 13 residues in the CDR3. The V end was cut by 7 bases, the J end by 8 bases, with 15 bases between. The CDR3 bases are TGTGCCAGCACCCCGCCAGGGTTTGAGCCCCAGCATTTT. Protein product: CASTPPGFEPQHF.

The chain carries TRBV19 and TRBJ1-1; no firm D call. This CDR3 has 14 residues. The germline gives CDR1 LNHDA, CDR2 SQIVND (reference sequence). Trimming shortened V by 10 bases and J by 1 base, and 16 bases separated the two germline ends. This chain's CDR3 is CATIHRGRNTEAFF. In DNA form, the CDR3 reads TGTGCCACAATTCATCGCGGGCGGAACACTGAAGCTTTCTTT.

This chain connects TRBV5-4 to TRBJ2-5; TRBD2 matches 11 bases. The CDR3 is made up of 13 amino acids. The junction had 1 base not matched to a gene; V was cut back by 5 bases and J by 4 bases. The V gene's germline CDR1 is SGHNT and CDR2 YYREEE (reference sequence). The CDR3 bases are TGTGCCAGCAGACTAGCGGGGGTAGAGACCCAGTACTTC. It encodes CASRLAGVETQYF.

This chain uses TRBV20-1 with TRBJ2-5; D is perhaps TRBD1 or TRBD2 (6 bases each). The germline V gene has CDR1 DFQATT and CDR2 SNEGSKA (reference sequence). The ends were cut back, 6 bases at V and 3 bases at J, with 20 bases in the middle. The CDR3 runs 15 residues. CDR3 amino acids: CSAPAGGPGEETQYF. The CDR3 coding sequence is TGCAGTGCCCCGGCTGGGGGGCCTGGGGAAGAGACCCAGTACTTC.

The V call is TRBV7-6, the J call TRBJ1-5; the D gene is possibly TRBD1 (5 bases). The germline V gene encodes CDR1 SGHVS and CDR2 FNYEAQ. CDR3 size: 15 residues. Trimming took off 5 bases at V and 1 base at J, with 12 bases between the two ends. The CDR3 is CASSPGGGSNQPQHF. In DNA form, the CDR3 reads TGTGCCAGCAGCCCCGGCGGGGGGAGCAATCAGCCCCAGCATTTT.

For the CDR3, the DNA is TGCGCCAGCACCAGGTCGGCCAGGGTGGGTACTGAAGCTTTCTTT. Translated, it gives CASTRSARVGTEAFF. This chain uses TRBV5-1 with TRBJ1-1; D possibly corresponds to TRBD1 (5 bases). The CDR3 extends over 15 amino acids. Germline-derived CDR1 and CDR2 are SGHRS and YFSETQ. V lost 6 bases, J lost 5 bases, and 20 bases lay in between.

The rearrangement uses TRBV6-1 and TRBJ2-7, with D perhaps TRBD2 (5 bases). This CDR3 has 14 amino acids. Germline CDR1 and CDR2: MNHNS and SASEGT. Between the trimmed V and J ends, which lost 6 bases and 0 bases, there was a span of 12 bases. CDR3 amino acids: CASSIGGASYEQYF. In DNA, the CDR3 is TGTGCCAGCAGCATCGGAGGAGCCTCCTACGAGCAGTACTTC.

This chain links TRBV15 with TRBJ2-3, with 9 positions matching TRBD2. The CDR3 spans 18 residues. From germline, CDR1 is LNHNV and CDR2 YYDKDF (reference sequence). V was clipped by 0 bases and J by 2 bases; unmatched bases: 9. The DNA for the CDR3 is TGTGCCACCAGCAGAGATAGGGTCGGCGGGGGGGTCACAGATACGCAGTATTTT. This gives the protein CATSRDRVGGGVTDTQYF.

The chain couples TRBV2 to TRBJ1-4, with D perhaps matching TRBD1 (6 bases). The CDR3 runs to 15 residues. Germline V gene sequence: CDR1 SNHLY, CDR2 FYNNEI. Between the trimmed V and J ends, which lost 6 bases and 0 bases, there was a span of 11 bases. Written as DNA, the CDR3 is TGTGCCAGCAGCGCGGACAGAACAACTAATGAAAAACTGTTTTTT. Protein sequence: CASSADRTTNEKLFF.

This chain connects TRBV12-3 or TRBV12-4 to TRBJ1-2, with D unclear. Trimming removed 3 bases from V and 7 bases from J, with 9 bases in between. This CDR3 has 12 amino acids. CDR3 amino acids: CASSFSPGGYTF. CDR3 DNA sequence: TGTGCCAGCAGTTTCTCTCCGGGTGGCTACACCTTC.

This sequence joins TRBV28 and TRBJ2-7; 7 positions agree with TRBD2. This CDR3 is built from 14 residues. Germline loops: CDR1 MDHEN, CDR2 SYDVKM. J lost 2 bases, V lost 5 bases, and 6 bases had no gene match. The CDR3 loop is CASSPVGGTYEQYF. In nucleotides, the CDR3 is TGTGCCAGCAGTCCCGTCGGGGGGACCTACGAGCAGTACTTC.

This chain joins TRBV4-3 and TRBJ2-1, with a weak D call TRBD2 (7 bases). The germline CDR1 and CDR2 sequences are LGHNA and YSLEER. V dropped 3 bases and J dropped 8 bases, with 17 bases sitting between them. The CDR3 runs 15 residues. The DNA of the CDR3 is TGCGCCAGCAGCCATAGTAGAGGGGGGGCCCATGAGCAGTTCTTC. Amino acids: CASSHSRGGAHEQFF.